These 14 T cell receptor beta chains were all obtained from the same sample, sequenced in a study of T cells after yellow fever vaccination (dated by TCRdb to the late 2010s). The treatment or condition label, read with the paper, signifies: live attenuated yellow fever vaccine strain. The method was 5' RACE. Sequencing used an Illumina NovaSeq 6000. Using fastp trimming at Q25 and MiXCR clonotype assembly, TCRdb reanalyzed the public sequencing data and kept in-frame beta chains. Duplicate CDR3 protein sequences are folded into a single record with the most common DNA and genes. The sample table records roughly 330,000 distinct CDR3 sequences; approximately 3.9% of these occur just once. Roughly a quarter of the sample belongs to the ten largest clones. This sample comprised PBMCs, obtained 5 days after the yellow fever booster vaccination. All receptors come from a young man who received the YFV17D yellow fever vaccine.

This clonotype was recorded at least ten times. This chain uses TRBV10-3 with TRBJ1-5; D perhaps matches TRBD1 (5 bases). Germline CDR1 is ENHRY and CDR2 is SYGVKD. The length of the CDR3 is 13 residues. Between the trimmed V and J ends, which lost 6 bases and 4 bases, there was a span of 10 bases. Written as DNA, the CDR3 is TGTGCCATCAGCAGGGAGGAGAATCAGCCCCAGCATTTT. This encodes CAISREENQPQHF.

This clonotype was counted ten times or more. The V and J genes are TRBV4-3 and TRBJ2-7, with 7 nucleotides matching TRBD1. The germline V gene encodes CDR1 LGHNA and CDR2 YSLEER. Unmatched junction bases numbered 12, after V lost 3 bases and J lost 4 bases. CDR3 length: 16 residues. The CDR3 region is CASSQEPTGTVYEQYF. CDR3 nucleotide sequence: TGCGCCAGCAGCCAGGAACCGACCGGGACAGTATACGAGCAGTACTTC.

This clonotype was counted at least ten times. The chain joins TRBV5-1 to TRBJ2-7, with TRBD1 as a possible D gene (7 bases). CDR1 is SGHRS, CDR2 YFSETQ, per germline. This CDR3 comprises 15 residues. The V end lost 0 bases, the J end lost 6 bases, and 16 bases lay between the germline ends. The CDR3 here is CASSLGRAGGLEQYF. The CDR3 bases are TGCGCCAGCAGCTTGGGTCGGGCAGGGGGGCTCGAGCAGTACTTC.

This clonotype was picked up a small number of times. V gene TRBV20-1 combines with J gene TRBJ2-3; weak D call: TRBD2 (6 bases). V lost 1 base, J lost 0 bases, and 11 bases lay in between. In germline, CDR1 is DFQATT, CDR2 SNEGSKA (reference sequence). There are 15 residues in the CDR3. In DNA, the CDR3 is TGCAGTGCTAGAGGGCTAGCGTATAGCACAGATACGCAGTATTTT. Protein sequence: CSARGLAYSTDTQYF.

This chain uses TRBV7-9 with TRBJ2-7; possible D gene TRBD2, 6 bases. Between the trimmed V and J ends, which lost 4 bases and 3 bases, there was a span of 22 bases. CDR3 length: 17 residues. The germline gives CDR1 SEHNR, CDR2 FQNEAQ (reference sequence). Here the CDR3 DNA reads TGTGCCAGCAGCTCGCTCCGGGAGACGGTTATCGTCTACGAGCAGTACTTC. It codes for CASSSLRETVIVYEQYF. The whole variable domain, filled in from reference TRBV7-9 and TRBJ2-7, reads DTGVSQNPRHKITKRGQNVTFRCDPISEHNRLYWYRQTLGQGPEFLTYFQNEAQLEKSRLLSDRFSAERPKGSFSTLEIQRTEQGDSAMYLCASSSLRETVIVYEQYFGPGTRLTVT.

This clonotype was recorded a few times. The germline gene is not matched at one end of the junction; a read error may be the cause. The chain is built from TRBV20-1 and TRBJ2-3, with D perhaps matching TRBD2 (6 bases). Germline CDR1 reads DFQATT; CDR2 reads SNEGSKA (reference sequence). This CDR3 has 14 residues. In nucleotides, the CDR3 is TGCAGTGCGAGAGGTCCTAGCGGCACAGATACGCAGTATTTT. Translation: CSARGPSGTDTQYF.

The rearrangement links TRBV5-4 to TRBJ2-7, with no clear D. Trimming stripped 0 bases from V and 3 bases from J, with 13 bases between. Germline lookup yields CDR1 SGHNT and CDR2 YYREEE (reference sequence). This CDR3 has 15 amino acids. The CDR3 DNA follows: TGTGCCAGCAGCTTGGAGGCCGGGTCCCTCTACGAGCAGTACTTC. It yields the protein CASSLEAGSLYEQYF.

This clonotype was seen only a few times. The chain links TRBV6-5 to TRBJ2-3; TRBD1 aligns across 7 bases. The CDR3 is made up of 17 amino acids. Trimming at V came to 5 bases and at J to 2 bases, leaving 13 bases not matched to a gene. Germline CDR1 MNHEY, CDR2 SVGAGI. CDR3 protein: CASSLIPGTANTDTQYF. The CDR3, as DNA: TGTGCCAGCAGTCTAATCCCCGGGACAGCCAACACAGATACGCAGTATTTT.

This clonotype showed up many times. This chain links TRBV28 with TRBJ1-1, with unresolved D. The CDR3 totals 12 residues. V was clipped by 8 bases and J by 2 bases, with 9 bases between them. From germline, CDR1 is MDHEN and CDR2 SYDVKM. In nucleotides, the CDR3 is TGTGCCAGCGAGTCAGTAAACACTGAAGCTTTCTTT. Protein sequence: CASESVNTEAFF.

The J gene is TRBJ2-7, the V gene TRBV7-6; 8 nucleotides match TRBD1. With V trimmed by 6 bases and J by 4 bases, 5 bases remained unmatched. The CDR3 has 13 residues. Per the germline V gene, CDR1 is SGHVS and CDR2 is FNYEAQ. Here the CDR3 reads CASSQTGVYEQYF. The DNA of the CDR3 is TGTGCCAGCAGTCAGACAGGGGTGTACGAGCAGTACTTC.

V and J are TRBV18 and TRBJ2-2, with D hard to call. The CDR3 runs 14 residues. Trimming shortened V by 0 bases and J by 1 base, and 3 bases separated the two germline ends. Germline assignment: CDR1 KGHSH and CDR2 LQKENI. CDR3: CASSPPLNTGELFF. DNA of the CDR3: TGTGCCAGCTCACCACCTCTGAACACCGGGGAGCTGTTTTTT.

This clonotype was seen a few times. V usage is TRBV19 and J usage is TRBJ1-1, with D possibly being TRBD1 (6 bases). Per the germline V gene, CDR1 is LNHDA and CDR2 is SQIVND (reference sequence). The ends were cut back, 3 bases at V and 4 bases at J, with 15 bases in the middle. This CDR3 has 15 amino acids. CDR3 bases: TGTGCCAGTAGTATTTACTCGGGGGGCCGCACTGAAGCTTTCTTT. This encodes CASSIYSGGRTEAFF.

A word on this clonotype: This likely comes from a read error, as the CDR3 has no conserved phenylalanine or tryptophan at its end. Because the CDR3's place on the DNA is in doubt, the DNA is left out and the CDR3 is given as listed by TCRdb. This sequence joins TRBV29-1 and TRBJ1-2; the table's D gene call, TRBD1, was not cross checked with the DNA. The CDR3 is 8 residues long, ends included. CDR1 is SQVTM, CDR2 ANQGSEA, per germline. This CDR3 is CSVDGHPI.

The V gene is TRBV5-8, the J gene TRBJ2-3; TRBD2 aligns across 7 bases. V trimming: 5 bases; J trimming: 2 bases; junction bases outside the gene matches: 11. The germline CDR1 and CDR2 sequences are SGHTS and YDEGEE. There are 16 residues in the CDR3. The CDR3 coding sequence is TGTGCCAGCAGACTAGGGCTAGCGGCCTCCACAGATACGCAGTATTTT. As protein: CASRLGLAASTDTQYF.